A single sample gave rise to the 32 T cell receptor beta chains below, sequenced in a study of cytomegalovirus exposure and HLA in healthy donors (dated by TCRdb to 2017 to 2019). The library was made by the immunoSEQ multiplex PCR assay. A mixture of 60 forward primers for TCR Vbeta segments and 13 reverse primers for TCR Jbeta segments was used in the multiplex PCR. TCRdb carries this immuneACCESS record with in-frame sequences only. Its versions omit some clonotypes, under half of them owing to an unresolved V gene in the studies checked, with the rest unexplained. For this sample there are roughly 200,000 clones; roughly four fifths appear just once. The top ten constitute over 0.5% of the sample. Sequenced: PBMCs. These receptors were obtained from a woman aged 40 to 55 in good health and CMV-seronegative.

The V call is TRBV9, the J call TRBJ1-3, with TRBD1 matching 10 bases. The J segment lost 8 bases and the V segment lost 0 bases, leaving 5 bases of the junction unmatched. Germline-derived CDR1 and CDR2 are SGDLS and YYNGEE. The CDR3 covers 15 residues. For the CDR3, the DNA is TGTGCCAGCAGCGTAGGGGACAGGGGAAGGTACACCATATATTTT. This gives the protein CASSVGDRGRYTIYF.

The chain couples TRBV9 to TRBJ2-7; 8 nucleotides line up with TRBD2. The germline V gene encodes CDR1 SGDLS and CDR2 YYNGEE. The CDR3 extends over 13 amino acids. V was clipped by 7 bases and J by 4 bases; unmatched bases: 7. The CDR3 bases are TGTGCCAGCGGGCGGGGGGTTTCGTACGAGCAGTACTTC. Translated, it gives CASGRGVSYEQYF. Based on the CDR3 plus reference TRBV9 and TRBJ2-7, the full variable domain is DSGVTQTPKHLITATGQRVTLRCSPRSGDLSVYWYQQSLDQGLQFLIQYYNGEERAKGNILERFSAQQFPDLHSELNLSSLELGDSALYFCASGRGVSYEQYFGPGTRLTVT.

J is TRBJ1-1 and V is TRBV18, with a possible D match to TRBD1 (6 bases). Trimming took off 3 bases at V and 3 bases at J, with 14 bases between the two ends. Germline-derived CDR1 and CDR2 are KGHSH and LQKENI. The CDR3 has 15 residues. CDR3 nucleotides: TGTGCCAGCTCACCGGGGGCAGTCTCTTACACTGAAGCTTTCTTT. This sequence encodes CASSPGAVSYTEAFF.

This CDR3 is CAISEPIQGFHGYTF. In nucleotides, the CDR3 is TGTGCCATCAGTGAGCCGATACAGGGCTTCCATGGCTACACCTTC. The chain joins TRBV10-3 to TRBJ1-2; TRBD1 might be the D (6 bases). Germline CDR1 reads ENHRY; CDR2 reads SYGVKD. V was cut by 2 bases and J by 6 bases, with 16 bases left in between. This CDR3 comprises 15 residues.

The CDR3 loop is CASSMTEATNEKLFF. The CDR3 DNA reads TGTGCCAGTAGTATGACAGAAGCAACTAATGAAAAACTGTTTTTT. The chain carries TRBV19 and TRBJ1-4; TRBD1 might be the D (5 bases). CDR1 LNHDA and CDR2 SQIVND come from the germline V gene (reference sequence). The CDR3 has 15 amino acids. V was pared by 3 bases and J by 0 bases, with 8 bases between.

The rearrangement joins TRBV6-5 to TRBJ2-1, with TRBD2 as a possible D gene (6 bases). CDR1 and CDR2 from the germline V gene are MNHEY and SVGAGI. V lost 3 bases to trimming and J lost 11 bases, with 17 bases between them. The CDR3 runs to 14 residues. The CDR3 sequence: CASSYQPGDRKQFF. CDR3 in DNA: TGTGCCAGCAGTTATCAACCGGGAGATCGGAAGCAGTTCTTC.

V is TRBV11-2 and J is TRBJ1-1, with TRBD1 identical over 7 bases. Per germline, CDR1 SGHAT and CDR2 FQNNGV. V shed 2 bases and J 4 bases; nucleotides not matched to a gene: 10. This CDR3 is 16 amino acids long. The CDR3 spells CASSLRVVQGGTEAFF. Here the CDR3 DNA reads TGTGCCAGCAGCTTACGTGTTGTCCAGGGGGGCACTGAAGCTTTCTTT.

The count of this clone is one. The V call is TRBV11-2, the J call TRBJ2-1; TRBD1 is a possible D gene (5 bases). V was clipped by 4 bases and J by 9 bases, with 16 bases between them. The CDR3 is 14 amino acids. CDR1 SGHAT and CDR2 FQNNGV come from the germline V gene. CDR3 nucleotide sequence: TGTGCCAGCAGCTCGGTAAAGGGGCTCCCTGAGCAGTTCTTC. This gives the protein CASSSVKGLPEQFF.

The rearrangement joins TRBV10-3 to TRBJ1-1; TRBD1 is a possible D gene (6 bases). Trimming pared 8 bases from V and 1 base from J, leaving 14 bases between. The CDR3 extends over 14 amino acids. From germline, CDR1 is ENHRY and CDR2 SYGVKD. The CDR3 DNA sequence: TGTGCCATCGGAGCAGACAGGTCGAACACTGAAGCTTTCTTT. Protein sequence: CAIGADRSNTEAFF.

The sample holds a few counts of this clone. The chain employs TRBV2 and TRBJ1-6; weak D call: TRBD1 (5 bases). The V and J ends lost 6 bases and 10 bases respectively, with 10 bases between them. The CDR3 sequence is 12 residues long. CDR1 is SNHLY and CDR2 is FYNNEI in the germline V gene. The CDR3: CASRGTGSPLHF. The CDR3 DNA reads TGTGCCAGCAGGGGGACTGGATCACCCCTCCACTTT.

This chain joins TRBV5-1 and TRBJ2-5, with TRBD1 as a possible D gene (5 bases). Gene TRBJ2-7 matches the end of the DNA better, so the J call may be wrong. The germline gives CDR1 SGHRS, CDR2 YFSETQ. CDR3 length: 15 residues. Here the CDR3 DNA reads TGCGCCAGCAGCTTGGGTGGGGCGACCGTTGGCGAGCAGTACTTC. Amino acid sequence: CASSLGGATVGEQYF.

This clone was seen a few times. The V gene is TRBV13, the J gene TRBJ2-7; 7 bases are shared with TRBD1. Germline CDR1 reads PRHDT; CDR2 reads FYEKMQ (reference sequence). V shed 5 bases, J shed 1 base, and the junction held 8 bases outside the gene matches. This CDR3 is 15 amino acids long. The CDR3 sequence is CASSERQGTSYEQYF. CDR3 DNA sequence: TGTGCCAGCAGCGAGCGACAGGGAACTTCCTACGAGCAGTACTTC.

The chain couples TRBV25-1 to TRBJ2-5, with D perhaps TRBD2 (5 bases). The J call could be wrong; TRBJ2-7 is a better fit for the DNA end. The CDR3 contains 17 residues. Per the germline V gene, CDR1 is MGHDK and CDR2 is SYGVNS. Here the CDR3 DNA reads TGTGCCAGCAGCCTCATGGCGTCCTCCGGGGTCTCCTACGAGCAGTACTTC. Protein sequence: CASSLMASSGVSYEQYF.

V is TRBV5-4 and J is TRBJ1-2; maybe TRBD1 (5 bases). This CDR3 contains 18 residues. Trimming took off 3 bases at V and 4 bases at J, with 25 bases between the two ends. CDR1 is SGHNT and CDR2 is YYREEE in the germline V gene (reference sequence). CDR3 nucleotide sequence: TGTGCCAGCAGCTCTGCTCTTATCCCTCGGGGGATCCCCTATGGCTACACCTTC. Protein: CASSSALIPRGIPYGYTF.

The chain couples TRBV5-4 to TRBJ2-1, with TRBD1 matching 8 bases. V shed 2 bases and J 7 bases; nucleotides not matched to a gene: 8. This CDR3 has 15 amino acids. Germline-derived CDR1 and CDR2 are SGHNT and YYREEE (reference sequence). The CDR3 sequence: CASSFPGRGLNEQFF. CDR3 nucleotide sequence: TGTGCCAGCAGCTTCCCTGGCAGGGGGCTAAATGAGCAGTTCTTC.

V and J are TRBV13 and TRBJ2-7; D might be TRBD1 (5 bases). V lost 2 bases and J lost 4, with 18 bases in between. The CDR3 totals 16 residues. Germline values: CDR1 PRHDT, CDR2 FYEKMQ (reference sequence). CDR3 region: CASSLRRARPRYEQYF. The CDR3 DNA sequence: TGTGCCAGCAGCTTACGCAGGGCCCGTCCCCGATACGAGCAGTACTTC.

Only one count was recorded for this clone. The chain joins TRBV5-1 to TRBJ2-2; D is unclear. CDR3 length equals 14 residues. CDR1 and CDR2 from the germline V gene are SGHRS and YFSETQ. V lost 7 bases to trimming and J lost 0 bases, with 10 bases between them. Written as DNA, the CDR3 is TGCGCCAGCTCGAACAGTACGAACACCGGGGAGCTGTTTTTT. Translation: CASSNSTNTGELFF.

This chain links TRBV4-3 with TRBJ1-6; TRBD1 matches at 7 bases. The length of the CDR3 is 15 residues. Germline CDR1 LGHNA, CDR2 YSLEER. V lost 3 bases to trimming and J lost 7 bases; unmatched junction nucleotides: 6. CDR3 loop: CASSHDDRDNSPLHF. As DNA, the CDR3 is TGCGCCAGCAGCCATGACGACAGGGACAATTCACCCCTCCACTTT.

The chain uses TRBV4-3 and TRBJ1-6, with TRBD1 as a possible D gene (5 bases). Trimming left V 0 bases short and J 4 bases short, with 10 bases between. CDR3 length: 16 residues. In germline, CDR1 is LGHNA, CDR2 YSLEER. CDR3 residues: CASSQEARAYNSPLHF. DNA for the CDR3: TGCGCCAGCAGCCAAGAGGCCAGGGCTTATAATTCACCCCTCCACTTT.

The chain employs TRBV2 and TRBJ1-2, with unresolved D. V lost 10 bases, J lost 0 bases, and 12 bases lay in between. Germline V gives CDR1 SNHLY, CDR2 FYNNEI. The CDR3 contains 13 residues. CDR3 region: CAIRHQANYGYTF. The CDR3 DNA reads TGTGCCATCCGACACCAAGCTAACTATGGCTACACCTTC.

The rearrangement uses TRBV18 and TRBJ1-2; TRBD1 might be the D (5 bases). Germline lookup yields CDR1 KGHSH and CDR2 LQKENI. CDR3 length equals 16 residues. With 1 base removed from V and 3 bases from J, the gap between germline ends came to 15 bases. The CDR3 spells CASSPQGRTLDYGYTF. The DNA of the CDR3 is TGTGCCAGCTCACCACAGGGGCGAACCCTGGACTATGGCTACACCTTC.

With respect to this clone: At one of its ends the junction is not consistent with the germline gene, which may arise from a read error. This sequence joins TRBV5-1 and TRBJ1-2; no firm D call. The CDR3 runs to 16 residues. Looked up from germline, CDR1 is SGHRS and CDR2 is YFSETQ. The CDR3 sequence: CTSSLDQAAGSYGYTF. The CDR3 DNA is TGCACCAGCAGCTTGGATCAAGCGGCGGGTTCCTATGGCTACACCTTC.

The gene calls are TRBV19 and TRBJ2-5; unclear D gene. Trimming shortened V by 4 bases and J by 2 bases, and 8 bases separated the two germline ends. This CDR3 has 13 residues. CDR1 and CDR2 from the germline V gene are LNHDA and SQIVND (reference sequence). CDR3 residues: CASSRYMQETQYF. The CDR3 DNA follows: TGTGCCAGTAGTAGGTACATGCAAGAGACCCAGTACTTC.

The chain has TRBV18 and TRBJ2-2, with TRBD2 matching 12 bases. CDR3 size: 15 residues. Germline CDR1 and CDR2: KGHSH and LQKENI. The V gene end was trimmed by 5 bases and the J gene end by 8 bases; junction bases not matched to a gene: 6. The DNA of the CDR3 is TGTGCCAGCTCATCGTGGACTAGCGGGGCAGGGGAGCTGTTTTTT. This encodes CASSSWTSGAGELFF. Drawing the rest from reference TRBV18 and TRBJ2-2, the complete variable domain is NAGVMQNPRHLVRRRGQEARLRCSPMKGHSHVYWYRQLPEEGLKFMVYLQKENIIDESGMPKERFSAEFPKEGPSILRIQQVVRGDSAAYFCASSSWTSGAGELFFGEGSRLTVL.

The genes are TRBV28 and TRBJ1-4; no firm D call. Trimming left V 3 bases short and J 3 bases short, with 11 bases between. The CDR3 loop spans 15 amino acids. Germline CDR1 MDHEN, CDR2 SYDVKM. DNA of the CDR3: TGTGCCAGCAGTTTCATGGGAGGCGCTAATGAAAAACTGTTTTTT. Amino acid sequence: CASSFMGGANEKLFF.

The CDR3 here is CASSLARNTEAFF. CDR3 bases: TGTGCCAGCAGCTTGGCCAGGAACACTGAAGCTTTCTTT. V gene TRBV5-4 combines with J gene TRBJ1-1; D remains unclear. The V gene's germline CDR1 is SGHNT and CDR2 YYREEE (reference sequence). V was cut by 0 bases and J by 1 base, with 4 bases left in between. This CDR3 region has 13 residues.

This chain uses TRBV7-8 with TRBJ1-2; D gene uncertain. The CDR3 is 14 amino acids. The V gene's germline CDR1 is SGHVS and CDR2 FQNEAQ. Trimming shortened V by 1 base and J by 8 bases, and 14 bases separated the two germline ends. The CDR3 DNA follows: TGTGCCAGCAGCTTAGATCAGGCTATCTTGGGCTACACCTTC. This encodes CASSLDQAILGYTF.

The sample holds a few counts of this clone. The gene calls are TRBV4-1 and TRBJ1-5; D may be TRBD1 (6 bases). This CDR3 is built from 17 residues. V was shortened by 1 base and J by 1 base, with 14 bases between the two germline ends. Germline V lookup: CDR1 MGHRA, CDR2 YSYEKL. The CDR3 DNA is TGCGCCAGCAGCCAAGCAGGAAGCCAGGGGAGCAATCAGCCCCAGCATTTT. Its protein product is CASSQAGSQGSNQPQHF.

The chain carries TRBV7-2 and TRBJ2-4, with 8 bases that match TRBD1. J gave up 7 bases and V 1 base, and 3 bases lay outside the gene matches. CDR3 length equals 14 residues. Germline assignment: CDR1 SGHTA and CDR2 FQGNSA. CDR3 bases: TGTGCCAGCAGCTTAGGCAGGGGGCTTAACATTCAGTACTTC. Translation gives CASSLGRGLNIQYF.

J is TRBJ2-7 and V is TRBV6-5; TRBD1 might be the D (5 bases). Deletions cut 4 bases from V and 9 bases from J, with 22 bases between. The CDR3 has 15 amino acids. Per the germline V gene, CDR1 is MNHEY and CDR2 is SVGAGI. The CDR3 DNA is TGTGCCAGCAGTTTACGCAGGGCCCACTTACGAGGGCAGTACTTC. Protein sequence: CASSLRRAHLRGQYF.

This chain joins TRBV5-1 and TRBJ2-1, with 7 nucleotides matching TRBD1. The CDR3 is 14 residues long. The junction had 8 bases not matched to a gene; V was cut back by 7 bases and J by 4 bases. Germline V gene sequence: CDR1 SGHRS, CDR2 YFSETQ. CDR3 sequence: CASFPGQLYNEQFF. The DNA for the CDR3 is TGCGCCAGCTTCCCGGGACAGCTTTACAATGAGCAGTTCTTC.

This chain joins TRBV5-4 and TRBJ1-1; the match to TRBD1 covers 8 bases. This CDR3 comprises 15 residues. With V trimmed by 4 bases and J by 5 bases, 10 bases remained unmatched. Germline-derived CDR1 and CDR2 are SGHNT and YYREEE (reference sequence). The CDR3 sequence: CASSPPGTGGTEAFF. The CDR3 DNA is TGTGCCAGCAGCCCACCCGGGACAGGAGGAACTGAAGCTTTCTTT.